The clone carrying this T cell receptor (beta chain) was counted between two and nine times. With 3 bases removed from V and 2 bases from J, the gap between germline ends came to 14 bases. Germline V lookup: CDR1 LNHDA, CDR2 SQIVND (reference sequence). This CDR3 contains 16 residues. The record originates from a study of blood T cell repertoires in COVID-19. About the study: T cells, B-cell-depleted T cells, or PBMCs provided the cDNA or gDNA that served as material.

Sequencing was performed with immunoSEQ multiplex PCR; in TCRdb, only in-frame clones are kept and a portion is missing. The sample lists approximately 90,000 clones, approximately 80% seen once, with approximately 34% in the top ten. The sequence came from a woman of 80 years or more with active or convalescent COVID-19. The chain joins TRBV19 to TRBJ1-5; tentative D call: TRBD1 (5 bases). The sample taken for sequencing was peripheral blood. CDR3 in amino acids: CASSMRGDYGNQPQHF. CDR3 sequence (DNA): TGTGCCAGTAGTATGCGGGGGGACTACGGCAATCAGCCCCAGCATTTT.